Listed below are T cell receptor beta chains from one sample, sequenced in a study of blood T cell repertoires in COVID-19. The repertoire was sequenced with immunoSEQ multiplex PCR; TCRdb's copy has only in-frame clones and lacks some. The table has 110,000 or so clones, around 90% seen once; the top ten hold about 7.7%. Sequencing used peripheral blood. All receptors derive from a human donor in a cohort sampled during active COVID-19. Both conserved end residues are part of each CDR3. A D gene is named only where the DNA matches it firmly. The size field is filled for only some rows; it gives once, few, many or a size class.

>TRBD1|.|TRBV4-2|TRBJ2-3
TGTGCCAGCAGCGCCGGGACAGGGAGTTCCACAGGGGCGCAGTATTTT
CASSAGTGSSTGAQYF
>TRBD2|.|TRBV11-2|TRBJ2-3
TGTGCCAGCAGCTTAGGACAGGTTTCGGCTAGCGGGAGAGGGGATACGCAGTATTTT
CASSLGQVSASGRGDTQYF
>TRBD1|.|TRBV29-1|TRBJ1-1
TGCAGCGTTGTACAGGGGGCCACTGAAGCTTTCTTT
CSVVQGATEAFF
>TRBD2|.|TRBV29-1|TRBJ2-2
TGCAGCGTTGACGGGACTAGATCCACCGGGGAGCTGTTTTTT
CSVDGTRSTGELFF
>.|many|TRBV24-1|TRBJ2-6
TGTGCCACCAGTGACGGGCCCACCCGCGGGTCTGGGGCCAACGTCCTGACTTTC
CATSDGPTRGSGANVLTF
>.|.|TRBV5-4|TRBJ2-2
TGTGCCAGCAGCTTACGGTCGCTCGGGGAGCTGTTTTTT
CASSLRSLGELFF
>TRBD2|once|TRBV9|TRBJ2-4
TGTGCCAGCAGCCCGGGACTAGCGGAGGCGGGTCGTTTAGCGGCCAAAAACATTCAGTACTTC
CASSPGLAEAGRLAAKNIQYF
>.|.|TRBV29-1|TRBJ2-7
TGCAGCGTTGATCCGACAGGGACTTGGCGCGAGCAGTACTTC
CSVDPTGTWREQYF
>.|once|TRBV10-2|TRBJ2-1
TGCGCCAGCAGTGAACGGGAGTCCTACAATGAGCAGTTCTTC
CASSERESYNEQFF
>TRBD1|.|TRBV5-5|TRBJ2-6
TGTGCCAGCAGCTTGGGGACAGGGGGCGCTGGGGCCAACGTCCTGACTTTC
CASSLGTGGAGANVLTF
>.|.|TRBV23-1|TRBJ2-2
TGCGCCAGCAGTCAACCCCCGGGGTCGAACACCGGGGAGCTGTTTTTT
CASSQPPGSNTGELFF
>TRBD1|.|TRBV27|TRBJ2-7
TGTGCCAGCAAGTTAAAATCTCTAGGGACAGTGGCCTACGAGCAGTACTTC
CASKLKSLGTVAYEQYF
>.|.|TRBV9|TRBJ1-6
TGTGCCAGCAGCGTATCCGGGTCGGATTCACCCCTCCACTTT
CASSVSGSDSPLHF
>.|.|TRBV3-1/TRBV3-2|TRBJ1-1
TGTGCCAGCAGCCAAGTGAGGGCGGAGTGGGGCACTGAAGCTTTCTTT
CASSQVRAEWGTEAFF
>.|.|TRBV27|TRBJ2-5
TGTGCCAGCAGTCTTACCGGGACTCGATTCGGCGAGACCCAGTACTTC
CASSLTGTRFGETQYF
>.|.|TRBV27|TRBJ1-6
TGTGCCAGCAGTAAAGCGGCCCCCTATAATTCACCCCTCCACTTT
CASSKAAPYNSPLHF
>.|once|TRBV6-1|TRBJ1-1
TGTGCCAGCAGTGAAGATATCCGGGTCACTGAAGCTTTCTTT
CASSEDIRVTEAFF
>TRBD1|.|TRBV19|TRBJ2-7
TGTGCCAGTAGTCCCAGTTGGGGGGACAGGGTCTACGAGCAGTACTTC
CASSPSWGDRVYEQYF
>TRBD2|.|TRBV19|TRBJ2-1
TGTGCCAGTGGCCAGGGGACTAGCGCCTACAATGAGCAGTTCTTC
CASGQGTSAYNEQFF
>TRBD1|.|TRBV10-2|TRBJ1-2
TGCGCCAGCAGCCTACAGGGGGCGCGAGGCTACACCTTC
CASSLQGARGYTF
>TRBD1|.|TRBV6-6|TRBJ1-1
TGTGCCAGCAGATCGGGACAGGACACTGAAGCTTTCTTT
CASRSGQDTEAFF
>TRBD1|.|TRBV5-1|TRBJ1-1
TGCGCCAGCAGCTTGAGGGGGACAGGGAGGGCGGACACTGAAGCTTTCTTT
CASSLRGTGRADTEAFF
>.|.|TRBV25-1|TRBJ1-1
TGTGCCAGCACACAAGGCACCCAGGGAGGGGGCACTGAAGCTTTCTTT
CASTQGTQGGGTEAFF
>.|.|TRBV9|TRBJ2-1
TGTGCCAGCAGCGTAGTAGGACAGTCCTACAATGAGCAGTTCTTC
CASSVVGQSYNEQFF
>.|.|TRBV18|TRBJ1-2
TGTGCCAGCTCACCACAGGGAGGCTATGGCTACACCTTC
CASSPQGGYGYTF
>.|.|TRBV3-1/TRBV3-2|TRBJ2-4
TGTGCCAGCAGCCCGGCAGGGCCGGACATTCAGTACTTC
CASSPAGPDIQYF
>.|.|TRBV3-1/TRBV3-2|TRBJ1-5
TGTGCCAGCAGCCAAGATAAAGCACCCGGGCAGCCCCAGCATTTT
CASSQDKAPGQPQHF
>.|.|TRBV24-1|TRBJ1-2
TGTGCCACCAGTGATTGGACAGAACTACATGGCTACACCTTC
CATSDWTELHGYTF
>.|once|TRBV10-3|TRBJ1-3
TGTGCCATCAGGCCAGGCGCTGGAAACACCATATATTTT
CAIRPGAGNTIYF
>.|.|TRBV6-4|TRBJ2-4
TGTGCCAGCAGTGACCGCGACGTAAGACAGGTAAACATTCAGTACTTC
CASSDRDVRQVNIQYF
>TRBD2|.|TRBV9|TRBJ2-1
TGTGCCAGCAGCGTAGAAGCGGGAGGGAGGAATGAGCAGTTCTTC
CASSVEAGGRNEQFF
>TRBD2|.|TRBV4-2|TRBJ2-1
TGTGCCAGCAGGCTTTTACAACCGGGACTAGCGGGGGCCGTCTACAATGAGCAGTTCTTC
CASRLLQPGLAGAVYNEQFF
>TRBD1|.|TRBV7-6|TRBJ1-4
TGTGCCAGCAGCCTTCGACAGGGCTCGAATGAAAAACTGTTTTTT
CASSLRQGSNEKLFF
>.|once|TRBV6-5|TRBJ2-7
TGTGCCAGCAGGAGAGCGGGCTATACCTACGAGCAGTACTTC
CASRRAGYTYEQYF
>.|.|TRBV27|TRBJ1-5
TGTGCCGCGGGCAGGGGCGCAGGTGATCAGCCCCAGCATTTT
CAAGRGAGDQPQHF
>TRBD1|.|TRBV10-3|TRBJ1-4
TGTGCCATCAGTGAGGGGGACAGGGGGCTGAATGAAAAACTGTTTTTT
CAISEGDRGLNEKLFF
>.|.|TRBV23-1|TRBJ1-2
TGCGCCAGCAGAAGAGCGGGCTATGGCTACACCTTC
CASRRAGYGYTF
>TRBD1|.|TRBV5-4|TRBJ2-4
TGTGCCAGCAGCTTGAGGGCAGGGGGCGACAAAAACATTCAGTACTTC
CASSLRAGGDKNIQYF
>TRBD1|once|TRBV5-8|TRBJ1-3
TGTGCCAGCAGCGTGGGGACAGGGGGAAACACCATATATTTT
CASSVGTGGNTIYF
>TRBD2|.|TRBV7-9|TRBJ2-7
TGTGCCAGCAGCCTCCAGGCTAGCGGAACCTACGAGCAGTACTTC
CASSLQASGTYEQYF
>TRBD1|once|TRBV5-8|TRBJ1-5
TGTGCCAGCAGCTTGGCTCAGGGGGTTCGCAATCAGCCCCAGCATTTT
CASSLAQGVRNQPQHF
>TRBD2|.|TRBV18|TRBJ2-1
TGTGCCAGCTCACCCGGGACTAGCGGGGGGGAAGGTGAGCAGTTCTTC
CASSPGTSGGEGEQFF
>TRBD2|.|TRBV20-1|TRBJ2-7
TGCAGTGCTAGTAAGCGGGGCAACTACGAGCAGTACTTC
CSASKRGNYEQYF
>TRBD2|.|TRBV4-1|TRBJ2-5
TGCGCCAGCAGCCATCTAGCGGGAGCCAGCGAGACCCAGTACTTC
CASSHLAGASETQYF
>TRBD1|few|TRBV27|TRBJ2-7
TGTGCCAGCAGCCTAAGGACAGGGGTTTCCTACGAGCAGTACTTC
CASSLRTGVSYEQYF
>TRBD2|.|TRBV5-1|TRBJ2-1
TGCGCCAGCAGCTTGACTAGCGGAAGCTCCTACAATGAGCAGTTCTTC
CASSLTSGSSYNEQFF
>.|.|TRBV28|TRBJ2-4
TGTGCCAGCAGTTTAGTGGGCCGCGAAAACATTCAGTACTTC
CASSLVGRENIQYF
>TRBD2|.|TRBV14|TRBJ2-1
TGTGCCAGCAGCCAAGATCGGGGTAGCGGGAGGGCCGGTAATGAGCAGTTCTTC
CASSQDRGSGRAGNEQFF
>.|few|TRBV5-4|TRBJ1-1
TGTGCCAGCAGCCAAGACTCCCGGGAGACTGAAGCTTTCTTT
CASSQDSRETEAFF
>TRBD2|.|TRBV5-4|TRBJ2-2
TGTGCCAGCAGCTTGGGGCTCGCGGGAGGGCTCCCCGGGGAGCTGTTTTTT
CASSLGLAGGLPGELFF
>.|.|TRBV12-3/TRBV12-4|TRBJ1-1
TGTGCCAGCAGCCCCACGCGATACACTGAAGCTTTCTTT
CASSPTRYTEAFF
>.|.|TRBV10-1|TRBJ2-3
TGCGCCAGCAGTGACAGCGTGAACACAGATACGCAGTATTTT
CASSDSVNTDTQYF
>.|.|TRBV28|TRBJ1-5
TGTGCCAGCAGTTTAGGGCGGGAAAATCAGCCCCAGCATTTT
CASSLGRENQPQHF
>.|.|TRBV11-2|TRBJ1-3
TGTGCCAGCAGCCAGGGGGGAAACACCATATATTTT
CASSQGGNTIYF
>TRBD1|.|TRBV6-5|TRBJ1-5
TGTGCCAGCAGTTACCCGGACAGGGGCGCAGGTCAGCCCCAGCATTTT
CASSYPDRGAGQPQHF
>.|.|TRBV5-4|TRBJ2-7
TGTGCCAGCACGGGAGGGACAGCAGACTTCTACGAGCAGTACTTC
CASTGGTADFYEQYF
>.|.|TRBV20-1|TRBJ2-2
TGCAGCCTAGCGAGAACCGGGGAGCTGTTTTTT
CSLARTGELFF
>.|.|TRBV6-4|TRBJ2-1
TGTGCCAGCAGTGCTGGGGGGAGCTCCTACAATGAGCAGTTCTTC
CASSAGGSSYNEQFF